This TCR beta chain is drawn from a study of PD-1 blockade in classical Hodgkin lymphoma. The overall study: Patients got intravenous nivolumab 3 mg/kg every 2 weeks. General study findings and limits: Newly diagnosed patients were reported to start with lower TCR diversity than healthy donors. Unlike CD8+ TCR diversity, which did not rise significantly by C4D1, CD4+ TCR diversity did.

Note on this clone: Its antigen is currently unknown.

Some clones are missing from TCRdb's copy, which holds only in-frame ones; the method was immunoSEQ multiplex PCR. Seen here are about 20,000 clones, approximately 80% observed once, and the top ten hold approximately 42%. Described time point: cycle 4 day 1 (C4D1), after 5 to 7 weeks of nivolumab. There was relapse after autologous stem cell transplantation in every patient, and there was variation in brentuximab vedotin exposure. The patients, who had relapsed/refractory classical Hodgkin lymphoma, achieved best responses of complete response, partial response or progressive disease. V was trimmed by 4 bases and J by 0 bases, leaving 12 bases between them. CDR1 LGHNA and CDR2 YSLEER come from the germline V gene. The CDR3 extends over 16 amino acids.

V and J are TRBV4-3 and TRBJ2-2; no definite D call. This receptor was identified in a human donor with classical Hodgkin lymphoma. Sequencing used peripheral blood mononuclear cells (PBMCs), obtained before the fourth cycle of nivolumab. The CDR3 loop is CASSPSRHANTGELFF. The CDR3 nucleotides read TGCGCCAGCAGCCCGTCGCGACATGCGAACACCGGGGAGCTGTTTTTT.